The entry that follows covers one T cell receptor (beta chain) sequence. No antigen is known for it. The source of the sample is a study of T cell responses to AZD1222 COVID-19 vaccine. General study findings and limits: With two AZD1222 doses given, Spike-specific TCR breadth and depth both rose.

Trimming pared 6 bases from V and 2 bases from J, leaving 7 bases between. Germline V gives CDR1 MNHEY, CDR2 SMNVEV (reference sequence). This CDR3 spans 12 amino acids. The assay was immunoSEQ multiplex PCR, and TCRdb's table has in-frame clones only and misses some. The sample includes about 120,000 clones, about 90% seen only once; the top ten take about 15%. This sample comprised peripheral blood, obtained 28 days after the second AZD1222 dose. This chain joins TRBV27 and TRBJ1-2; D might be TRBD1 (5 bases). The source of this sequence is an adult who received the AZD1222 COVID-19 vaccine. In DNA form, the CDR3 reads TGTGCCAGCAGGGCAGGGAACTATGGCTACACCTTC. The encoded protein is CASRAGNYGYTF.